Reported below is one T cell receptor beta chain. The data were taken from a study of blood T cell repertoires in COVID-19. Study details: Whether acute or convalescent, the COVID-19 samples came from the United States, Italy and Spain. Sample material is recorded as cDNA or gDNA derived from T cells, B-cell-depleted T cells, or PBMCs.

The germline gives CDR1 LGHDT, CDR2 YNNKEL (reference sequence). This CDR3 spans 15 amino acids. V shed 4 bases and J shed 5 bases, with 17 bases lying between them. TCRdb's table, derived via immunoSEQ multiplex PCR, lists solely in-frame clones and lacks some. The sample includes around 190,000 clones, around nine tenths of them seen just once. This sequence joins TRBV3-1 (or the pseudogene TRBV3-2) and TRBJ1-2, with D tentatively TRBD1 (6 bases). The sequenced sample consisted of peripheral blood. The receptor's source is a man in his thirties or forties with acute or convalescent COVID-19. CDR3 in amino acids: CASSPTQGQWYGYTF. The CDR3 nucleotides are TGTGCCAGCAGCCCCACGCAGGGGCAGTGGTATGGCTACACCTTC.